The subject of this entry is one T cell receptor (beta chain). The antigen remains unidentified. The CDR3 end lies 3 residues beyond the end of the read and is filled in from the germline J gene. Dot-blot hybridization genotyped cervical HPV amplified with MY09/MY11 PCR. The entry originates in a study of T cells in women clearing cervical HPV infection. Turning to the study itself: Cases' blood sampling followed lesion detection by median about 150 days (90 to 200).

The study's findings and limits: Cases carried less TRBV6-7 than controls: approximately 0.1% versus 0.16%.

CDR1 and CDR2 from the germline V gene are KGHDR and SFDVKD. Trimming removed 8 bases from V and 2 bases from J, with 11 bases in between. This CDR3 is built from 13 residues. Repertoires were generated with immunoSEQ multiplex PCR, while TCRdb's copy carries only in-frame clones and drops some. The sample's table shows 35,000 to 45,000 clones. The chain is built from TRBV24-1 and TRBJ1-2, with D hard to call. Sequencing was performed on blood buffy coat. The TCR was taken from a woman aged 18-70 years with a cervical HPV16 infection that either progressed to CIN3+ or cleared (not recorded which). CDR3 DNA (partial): TGTGCCACCACCCAAGGGCTGAACTATGGC. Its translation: CATTQGLNYG. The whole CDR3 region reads CATTQGLNYGYTF.